This TCR beta chain was documented in a study of regulatory T cells in long-lasting Graves disease. Study results and caveats: Favored usage of TRBV28, TRBJ1-2 and TRBJ2-5 was recorded in persistent disease.

The V end was cut by 3 bases, the J end by 4 bases, with 16 bases between. From germline, CDR1 is DFQATT and CDR2 SNEGSKA (reference sequence). The CDR3 has 15 residues. Arm-PCR of CDR3 regions with iRepertoire HTBI primers generated TCR beta libraries. TCRdb redid the calling of the multiplex PCR reads with MiXCR, one entry per CDR3 protein. The data hold roughly 700,000 distinct CDR3 sequences, with around 30% observed a single time. Many counts were recorded for this clonotype. The target antigen is unknown. Documented time point: persistent/refractory GD, antithyroid drugs over 5 years with positive TRAb. Isolated PBMC RNA provided the starting material for the TCR library. The guidelines of the American Thyroid Association were the basis for diagnosing Graves' disease.

The chain has TRBV20-1 and TRBJ1-5; TRBD1 is a possible D gene (5 bases). The sequence was collected from a female donor with Graves disease. The sample was peripheral blood mononuclear cells (PBMCs), taken when the disease was refractory, from a patient treated with antithyroid drugs. The DNA of the CDR3 is TGCAGTGCTAGCTTGGACACCACTGGGAATCAGCCCCAGCATTTT. This codes for CSASLDTTGNQPQHF.